The clone carrying this T cell receptor (beta chain) appeared a few times. The record originates from a study of technical replicates of blood from four donors. Sequencing used immunoSEQ multiplex PCR; TCRdb keeps in-frame clones, though not all of them. In the table there are 68,000 or so clones, roughly 93% of which are singletons. The clonotype was recovered from a human donor in good health. Sequenced input: T cells isolated from PBMCs.

CDR3 amino acids: CSVEETGGAVEAFF. The CDR3 coding sequence is TGCAGCGTTGAAGAGACAGGGGGCGCGGTTGAAGCTTTCTTT. The chain has TRBV29-1 and TRBJ1-1; 10 bases agree with TRBD1. CDR1 and CDR2 (germline): SQVTM, ANQGSEA. CDR3 length: 14 amino acids. V shed 0 bases, J shed 7 bases, and the junction held 5 bases outside the gene matches.